These T cell receptor beta chains were read from a single sample in a study of a mutant IDH1 vaccine in newly diagnosed glioma. Antigen specificity for these receptors is unknown. Measured with immunoSEQ multiplex PCR; TCRdb has only the in-frame clones, and not every one. The sample contains about 94,000 clones, under 90% of which appear only once. This material consisted of PBMCs, taken from a glioma patient whose treatment included an IDH1 peptide vaccine. Receptors were obtained from a woman between 45 and 65 years old with glioma. The CDR3 runs from the conserved cysteine through the conserved F or W. D genes are given only for firm matches. Expanded clones are given a class, and other clones once, few, many or no size at all.

cdr3_length clone_size d_call j_call v_call cdr3_nt cdr3_aa
15 few TRBD1 TRBJ2-5 TRBV5-4 TGTGCCAGCAGCTCCCAACAGGGGCCCCAAGAGACCCAGTACTTC CASSSQQGPQETQYF
13 . TRBD1 TRBJ2-7 TRBV4-1 TGCGCCAGCAGCCCGAAGACAGGGGACGAGCAGTACTTC CASSPKTGDEQYF
15 . TRBD2 TRBJ2-1 TRBV10-3 TGTGCCATCGGTGAGCGGACTAGCAAGTACAATGAGCAGTTCTTC CAIGERTSKYNEQFF
15 . . TRBJ1-5 TRBV7-9 TGTGCCAGCAGCACCACGGACCGGGGCGGTCAGCCCCAGCATTTT CASSTTDRGGQPQHF
14 . . TRBJ1-2 TRBV19 TGTGCCAGTAGTATAGACCTAGACGGGTATGGCTACACCTTC CASSIDLDGYGYTF
15 . . TRBJ1-5 TRBV11-2 TGTGCCAGCAGCGTACAGGGAGATAGCAATCAGCCCCAGCATTTT CASSVQGDSNQPQHF
14 once TRBD1 TRBJ1-2 TRBV5-6 TGTGCCAGCAGCCCCGAGGACAGGAGAGGAGGCTACACCTTC CASSPEDRRGGYTF
16 . . TRBJ2-2 TRBV13 TGTGCCAGCAGCTCGACCGGGACAACGGGTACCGGGGAGCTGTTTTTT CASSSTGTTGTGELFF
16 . TRBD1 TRBJ2-3 TRBV5-5 TGTGCCAGCAGCCCGCCGACAGGGGAGGCCACAGATACGCAGTATTTT CASSPPTGEATDTQYF
16 . TRBD1 TRBJ2-7 TRBV5-1 TGCGCCAGCAGCTTGGCCAAGGGACAGGGCGCCTACGAGCAGTACTTC CASSLAKGQGAYEQYF
16 . . TRBJ2-6 TRBV5-1 TGCGCCAGCAGCTTGGGGGAGGTCCCTGGGGCCAACGTCCTGACTTTC CASSLGEVPGANVLTF
14 . . TRBJ2-7 TRBV6-5 TGTGCCAGCAGTTACTCGGGGGGTTCCTACGAGCAGTACTTC CASSYSGGSYEQYF
13 once . TRBJ1-1 TRBV11-2 TGTGCCAGCAGCTTAATTCTGGGTACTGAAGCTTTCTTT CASSLILGTEAFF
15 . . TRBJ2-7 TRBV6-6 TGTGCCAGCAGTAATCCGGGACTCCAGAACTACGAGCAGTACTTC CASSNPGLQNYEQYF
15 . . TRBJ1-2 TRBV19 TGTGCCAGTAGTATAGCGACATATACAAACTATGGCTACACCTTC CASSIATYTNYGYTF
12 . . TRBJ1-2 TRBV27 TGTGCCAGTCAGGGAGCTAACTATGGCTACACCTTC CASQGANYGYTF
15 . . TRBJ1-5 TRBV6-5 TGTGCCAGCAGTTTCCTACAGGGCCGGGGGCAGCCCCAGCATTTT CASSFLQGRGQPQHF
14 . . TRBJ2-3 TRBV18 TGTGCCAGCTCACCACTAGGGGCCGAGGATACGCAGTATTTT CASSPLGAEDTQYF
14 once . TRBJ1-2 TRBV10-3 TGTGCCATCAGACGGGACGGAAATTCCTATGGCTACACCTTC CAIRRDGNSYGYTF
13 few . TRBJ2-5 TRBV30 TGTGCCTGGAGTAGGGGGGCAGAAGAGACCCAGTACTTC CAWSRGAEETQYF
12 . . TRBJ2-4 TRBV7-3 TGTGCCAGCAGCCTGGGGGTAAGTGGGCGGTACTTC CASSLGVSGRYF
13 . TRBD1 TRBJ1-2 TRBV6-1 TGTGCCAGCAGTACACAGGGGGGAGGAGGCTACACCTTC CASSTQGGGGYTF
14 . . TRBJ2-3 TRBV2 TGTGCCAGCAGACCCGGGAGCTTCACAGATACGCAGTATTTT CASRPGSFTDTQYF
15 . TRBD1 TRBJ1-2 TRBV6-6 TGTGCCAGCAGCATAGGGACAGGAGCTAACTATGGCTACACCTTC CASSIGTGANYGYTF